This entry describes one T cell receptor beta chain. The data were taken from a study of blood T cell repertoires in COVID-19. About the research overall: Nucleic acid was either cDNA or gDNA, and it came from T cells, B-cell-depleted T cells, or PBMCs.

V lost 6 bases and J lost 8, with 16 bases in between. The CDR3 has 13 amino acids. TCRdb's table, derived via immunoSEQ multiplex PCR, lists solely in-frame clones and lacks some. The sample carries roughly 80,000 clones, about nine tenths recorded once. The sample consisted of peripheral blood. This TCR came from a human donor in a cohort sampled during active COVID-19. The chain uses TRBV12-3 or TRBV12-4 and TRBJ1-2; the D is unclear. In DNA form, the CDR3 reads TGTGCCAGCAGCCGGGGAATCGGAAGAGGCTACACCTTC. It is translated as CASSRGIGRGYTF.